Presented here are 29 T cell receptor beta chains from one specimen sequenced in a study of shared T cell receptors in the human thymus. Clones were sequenced by immunoSEQ multiplex PCR, and TCRdb holds only the in-frame ones, with some missing. The table lists about 380,000 clones, over 90% of them singletons. What was sequenced was thymocytes. The receptors stem from a human donor.

The chain carries TRBV2 and TRBJ2-5; 9 nucleotides align to TRBD1. Unmatched junction bases numbered 16, after V lost 4 bases and J lost 4 bases. Germline assignment: CDR1 SNHLY and CDR2 FYNNEI. The CDR3 loop spans 18 amino acids. The CDR3 region has the DNA TGTGCCAGCAGTGCCCAAGGGACAGGGTCGTTGTCGGGAGAGACCCAGTACTTC. Translation: CASSAQGTGSLSGETQYF.

The chain uses TRBV4-3 and TRBJ2-1, with D perhaps matching TRBD1 or TRBD2 (5 bases each). Between the trimmed V and J ends, which lost 4 bases and 10 bases, there was a span of 11 bases. The CDR3 loop spans 12 amino acids. Germline values: CDR1 LGHNA, CDR2 YSLEER. In DNA, the CDR3 is TGCGCCAGCAGCCCCTCAGGGAGAGAGCAGTTCTTC. As protein: CASSPSGREQFF.

The chain couples TRBV28 to TRBJ2-4; D perhaps matches TRBD1 (5 bases). Deletions cut 0 bases from V and 5 bases from J, with 11 bases between. The CDR3 contains 15 residues. The V gene's germline CDR1 is MDHEN and CDR2 SYDVKM. The chain's CDR3 is CASSLWTRVQNIQYF. The CDR3 region has the DNA TGTGCCAGCAGTTTATGGACCAGGGTACAAAACATTCAGTACTTC.

V gene TRBV9 combines with J gene TRBJ2-7; 11 positions agree with TRBD2. The V segment lost 4 bases and the J segment 0 bases; nucleotides outside the gene matches: 3. CDR1 SGDLS and CDR2 YYNGEE come from the germline V gene. This CDR3 is built from 15 residues. CDR3 nucleotide sequence: TGTGCCAGCAGCATTAGCGGGAGGGGCTCCTACGAGCAGTACTTC. Residues: CASSISGRGSYEQYF. Full variable domain (rest looked up from reference TRBV9 and TRBJ2-7): DSGVTQTPKHLITATGQRVTLRCSPRSGDLSVYWYQQSLDQGLQFLIQYYNGEERAKGNILERFSAQQFPDLHSELNLSSLELGDSALYFCASSISGRGSYEQYFGPGTRLTVT.

The chain uses TRBV4-2 and TRBJ2-4; perhaps TRBD1 as D (8 bases). Trimming stripped 1 base from V and 0 bases from J, with 16 bases between. The germline V gene encodes CDR1 LGHNA and CDR2 YNFKEQ. The CDR3 is 18 amino acids. The CDR3 loop reads CASSQGTGRELAKNIQYF. The CDR3 DNA follows: TGTGCCAGCAGCCAAGGGACAGGGAGGGAATTAGCCAAAAACATTCAGTACTTC.

V usage is TRBV5-4 and J usage is TRBJ2-7, with D possibly being TRBD2 (5 bases). V was shortened by 4 bases and J by 2 bases, with 16 bases between the two germline ends. Germline loops: CDR1 SGHNT, CDR2 YYREEE (reference sequence). The CDR3 spans 15 residues. The CDR3 nucleotides read TGTGCCAGCAGCAGAGCCCAGGAGCGGCCCTACGAGCAGTACTTC. Its protein is CASSRAQERPYEQYF.

The chain joins TRBV7-8 to TRBJ2-7; possibly TRBD2 for D (7 bases). Deletions cut 5 bases from V and 4 bases from J, with 21 bases between. Looked up from germline, CDR1 is SGHVS and CDR2 is FQNEAQ. CDR3 length equals 16 residues. The CDR3 sequence is CASSPQVGGALYEQYF. DNA for the CDR3: TGTGCCAGCAGCCCGCAGGTGGGGGGGGCGCTGTACGAGCAGTACTTC.

The chain combines TRBV28 with TRBJ2-1, with D uncertain. The length of the CDR3 is 14 residues. Germline V gives CDR1 MDHEN, CDR2 SYDVKM. The V gene lost 2 bases and the J gene lost 7 bases, with 12 bases spanning the gap. CDR3 coding DNA: TGTGCCAGCAGTTTAAGTGGGTTACGGAATGAGCAGTTCTTC. This sequence encodes CASSLSGLRNEQFF. Using reference TRBV28 and TRBJ2-1 for the parts outside the CDR3, the full variable domain is DVKVTQSSRYLVKRTGEKVFLECVQDMDHENMFWYRQDPGLGLRLIYFSYDVKMKEKGDIPEGYSVSREKKERFSLILESASTNQTSMYLCASSLSGLRNEQFFGPGTRLTVL.

A note on this clone: The identical CDR3 is also encoded by other nucleotide sequences in the sample. The rearrangement uses TRBV28 and TRBJ1-5, with no clear D. V lost 2 bases and J lost 4, with 6 bases in between. The CDR3 extends over 13 amino acids. Germline V gene lookup returns CDR1 MDHEN and CDR2 SYDVKM. This CDR3 reads CASSLAVNQPQHF. The CDR3, as DNA: TGTGCCAGCAGTTTAGCCGTAAATCAGCCCCAGCATTTT.

This sequence joins TRBV28 and TRBJ2-7, with TRBD1 as a possible D gene (5 bases). The CDR3 extends over 14 amino acids. Germline values: CDR1 MDHEN, CDR2 SYDVKM. Trimming took off 4 bases at V and 12 bases at J, with 22 bases between the two ends. CDR3 nucleotide sequence: TGTGCCAGCAGTTCCCCTCATCCAGACAGCATCTTGTACTTC. It translates to CASSSPHPDSILYF.

The chain recombines TRBV28 with TRBJ2-1; no definite D call. Trimming took 7 bases from V and 0 from J, leaving 10 bases between them. CDR1 is MDHEN, CDR2 SYDVKM, per germline. The CDR3 has 14 residues. The CDR3 protein is CASTNCCSYNEQFF. CDR3 bases: TGTGCCAGCACCAACTGTTGCTCCTACAATGAGCAGTTCTTC. The full variable domain, rest sourced from reference TRBV28 and TRBJ2-1, is DVKVTQSSRYLVKRTGEKVFLECVQDMDHENMFWYRQDPGLGLRLIYFSYDVKMKEKGDIPEGYSVSREKKERFSLILESASTNQTSMYLCASTNCCSYNEQFFGPGTRLTVL.

The chain has TRBV7-7 and TRBJ1-1; TRBD1 is a possible D gene (5 bases). V lost 7 bases and J lost 3, with 15 bases in between. Germline V gives CDR1 SSHAT, CDR2 FNYEAQ (reference sequence). The CDR3 covers 14 residues. CDR3 loop: CASTHIGADTEAFF. The CDR3 nucleotides are TGTGCCAGCACCCATATAGGGGCCGACACTGAAGCTTTCTTT. Complete variable domain (other parts from reference TRBV7-7 and TRBJ1-1): GAGVSQSPRYKVTKRGQDVTLRCDPISSHATLYWYQQALGQGPEFLTYFNYEAQPDKSGLPSDRFSAERPEGSISTLTIQRTEQRDSAMYRCASTHIGADTEAFFGQGTRLTVV.

This chain uses TRBV30 with TRBJ1-3; 7 nucleotides align to TRBD1. V lost 2 bases, J lost 0 bases, and 7 bases stayed unmatched. This CDR3 comprises 16 residues. In germline, CDR1 is GTSNPN, CDR2 SVGIG (reference sequence). In DNA form, the CDR3 reads TGTGCCTGGAGTCCATTCAGGGGGGACTCTGGAAACACCATATATTTT. It is translated as CAWSPFRGDSGNTIYF.

J is TRBJ1-5 and V is TRBV27; 7 nucleotides line up with TRBD1. Trimming at V came to 5 bases and at J to 9 bases, leaving 7 bases not matched to a gene. From germline, CDR1 is MNHEY and CDR2 SMNVEV (reference sequence). This CDR3 has 13 residues. In nucleotides, the CDR3 is TGTGCCAGCAGTAAGACAGGGTCAGGGCCCCAGCATTTT. Protein product: CASSKTGSGPQHF.

The genes are TRBV2 and TRBJ1-2; D might be TRBD1 (5 bases). Germline-derived CDR1 and CDR2 are SNHLY and FYNNEI. The CDR3 contains 14 residues. V shed 2 bases and J shed 8 bases, with 15 bases lying between them. CDR3 in amino acids: CASSEYGTYYGYTF. DNA of the CDR3: TGTGCCAGCAGTGAATACGGGACCTATTACGGCTACACCTTC.

J is TRBJ1-1 and V is TRBV19; 9 bases fit TRBD1. Germline CDR1 reads LNHDA; CDR2 reads SQIVND (reference sequence). J gave up 1 base and V 4 bases, and 13 bases lay outside the gene matches. The CDR3 totals 18 residues. This chain's CDR3 is CASSTRPDRGIPNTEAFF. The CDR3 bases are TGTGCCAGTAGTACGCGACCGGACAGGGGAATTCCGAACACTGAAGCTTTCTTT.

This CDR3 is CASSEGAGGIYEQYF. The CDR3 nucleotides are TGTGCCAGCAGTGAAGGGGCAGGGGGTATCTACGAGCAGTACTTC. J is TRBJ2-7 and V is TRBV6-1, with 7 positions matching TRBD1. The CDR3 is 15 residues long. With 1 base clipped from V and 3 bases from J, the junction kept 6 bases outside the gene matches. Germline V CDR1 and CDR2: MNHNS, SASEGT.

V gene TRBV27 combines with J gene TRBJ2-4; D unclear. The CDR3 is 16 amino acids. The V end was cut by 6 bases, the J end by 3 bases, with 18 bases between. Germline CDR1 reads MNHEY; CDR2 reads SMNVEV (reference sequence). The CDR3, as DNA: TGTGCCAGCAGCTTCCGTCCCCCGCCCGACAAAAACATTCAGTACTTC. Its translation: CASSFRPPPDKNIQYF.

The chain carries TRBV21-1 and TRBJ2-7; TRBD2, the table's D call, lacks a check against the DNA. TRBV21-1 corresponds to a pseudogene. The CDR3 consists of 19 residues. CDR3 coding DNA: TGTGCCAGCAGCAAAGCGGTGTCTAGCGGGAGGAGTTGGTGCTCCGAGCAGTACTTC. Its protein is CASSKAVSSGRSWCSEQYF.

The chain carries TRBV18 and TRBJ2-5; 9 positions agree with TRBD2. V lost 2 bases to trimming and J lost 3 bases; unmatched junction nucleotides: 19. The CDR3 sequence is 20 residues long. The germline CDR1 and CDR2 sequences are KGHSH and LQKENI. CDR3 in DNA: TGTGCCAGCTCACCATTTATAGCGGGGGTCCCTGATGCGTCGAAAGAGACCCAGTACTTC. Translated: CASSPFIAGVPDASKETQYF.

The rearrangement uses TRBV9 and TRBJ2-3; no definite D call. Trimming removed 3 bases from V and 4 bases from J, with 21 bases in between. Germline lookup yields CDR1 SGDLS and CDR2 YYNGEE. There are 17 residues in the CDR3. CDR3 region: CASSGSTVSDPPDTQYF. The CDR3 DNA is TGTGCCAGCAGCGGATCAACAGTATCTGACCCCCCAGATACGCAGTATTTT. The full variable domain, its missing parts supplied by reference TRBV9 and TRBJ2-3, is DSGVTQTPKHLITATGQRVTLRCSPRSGDLSVYWYQQSLDQGLQFLIQYYNGEERAKGNILERFSAQQFPDLHSELNLSSLELGDSALYFCASSGSTVSDPPDTQYFGPGTRLTVL.

The DNA for the CDR3 is TGTGCCAGCAGTGAGGTCCCTATAACGAGAGATACGCAGTATTTT. Its protein is CASSEVPITRDTQYF. This chain joins TRBV6-4 and TRBJ2-3; no reliable D call. V was clipped by 3 bases and J by 5 bases, with 15 bases between them. The germline gives CDR1 MRHNA, CDR2 SNTAGT. The CDR3 is 15 amino acids.

The table lists this clone with a few counts. This chain joins TRBV25-1 and TRBJ1-1; D is possibly TRBD1 (5 bases). The germline V and J ends were trimmed by 1 base and 3 bases, with 15 bases remaining between them. This CDR3 is 16 amino acids long. The germline gives CDR1 MGHDK, CDR2 SYGVNS. DNA for the CDR3: TGTGCCAGCAGTGAATTAGGGGACGGAGTACACACTGAAGCTTTCTTT. This gives the protein CASSELGDGVHTEAFF.

The rearrangement joins TRBV4-3 to TRBJ2-1; 9 bases fit TRBD2. CDR1 and CDR2 from the germline V gene are LGHNA and YSLEER. V shed 0 bases, J shed 4 bases, and the junction held 4 bases outside the gene matches. The CDR3 contains 16 residues. The CDR3 loop is CASSQDCGRGYNEQFF. CDR3 coding DNA: TGCGCCAGCAGCCAAGATTGCGGGAGGGGATACAATGAGCAGTTCTTC.

The chain joins TRBV28 to TRBJ1-5; TRBD1 matches at 7 bases. This CDR3 comprises 19 residues. Germline CDR1 is MDHEN and CDR2 is SYDVKM. The junction had 17 bases not matched to a gene; V was cut back by 2 bases and J by 4 bases. This CDR3 is CASSLADRDPLAGNQPQHF. CDR3 in DNA: TGTGCCAGCAGTTTAGCTGACAGGGACCCTCTGGCGGGAAATCAGCCCCAGCATTTT. The variable domain in full, with the rest retrieved from reference TRBV28 and TRBJ1-5, is DVKVTQSSRYLVKRTGEKVFLECVQDMDHENMFWYRQDPGLGLRLIYFSYDVKMKEKGDIPEGYSVSREKKERFSLILESASTNQTSMYLCASSLADRDPLAGNQPQHFGDGTRLSIL.

This chain joins TRBV11-2 and TRBJ1-1; D is uncertain. The germline gives CDR1 SGHAT, CDR2 FQNNGV. The CDR3 contains 14 residues. The V end was cut by 5 bases, the J end by 1 base, with 11 bases between. The CDR3 protein is CASSPWTANTEAFF. The DNA of the CDR3 is TGTGCCAGCAGCCCCTGGACGGCGAACACTGAAGCTTTCTTT.

The V gene is TRBV4-1, the J gene TRBJ2-1; D perhaps matches TRBD2 (6 bases). The germline V gene encodes CDR1 MGHRA and CDR2 YSYEKL. CDR3 length: 16 residues. Trimming removed 0 bases at V and 7 bases at J, with 16 bases between. The CDR3 here is CASSQDSRLVVNEQFF. Written as DNA, the CDR3 is TGCGCCAGCAGCCAAGATTCGAGACTAGTTGTAAATGAGCAGTTCTTC.

The chain couples TRBV7-3 to TRBJ1-2; a possible D gene is TRBD1 (5 bases). Germline V gene lookup returns CDR1 SGHTA and CDR2 FQGTGA. Trimming removed 0 bases from V and 5 bases from J, with 25 bases in between. This CDR3 is built from 19 residues. For the CDR3, the DNA is TGTGCCAGCAGCTTAACGGCTAGGCAGGGCCCACTCCCGTTTTATGGCTACACCTTC. Protein: CASSLTARQGPLPFYGYTF.

The chain recombines TRBV5-8 with TRBJ1-1, with D maybe TRBD1 (6 bases). The ends were cut back, 0 bases at V and 0 bases at J, with 15 bases in the middle. CDR1 SGHTS and CDR2 YDEGEE come from the germline V gene. This CDR3 is built from 17 residues. The CDR3 region has the DNA TGTGCCAGCAGCTTGGTAGCGACAGGAGAGATGAACACTGAAGCTTTCTTT. Translated: CASSLVATGEMNTEAFF. Full variable domain (remainder filled in from reference TRBV5-8 and TRBJ1-1): EAGVTQSPTHLIKTRGQQATLRCSPISGHTSVYWYQQALGLGLQFLLWYDEGEERNRGNFPPRFSGRQFPNYSSELNVNALELEDSALYLCASSLVATGEMNTEAFFGQGTRLTVV.